A single sample is the source of the 7 T cell receptor beta chains below, sequenced in a study of CD8 T cell repertoires and HIV-1 epitope variants. The repertoire was sequenced with immunoSEQ multiplex PCR; TCRdb's copy has only in-frame clones and lacks some. The table includes 4,500 to 6,500 clones, approximately 70% detected once. Which antigens these TCRs recognize remains unknown. Input material: cultured CD8+ T cells derived from PBMCs. The receptors originated from a male donor with HIV.

This sequence joins TRBV7-9 and TRBJ2-1, with 15 bases that match TRBD2. Germline V gene sequence: CDR1 SEHNR, CDR2 FQNEAQ (reference sequence). CDR3 length: 16 residues. V was pared by 5 bases and J by 10 bases, with 9 bases of the junction left unmatched. Here the CDR3 reads CASSVRTSGRANEQFF. Here the CDR3 DNA reads TGTGCCAGCAGCGTGAGGACTAGCGGGAGGGCCAACGAGCAGTTCTTC.

V gene TRBV5-4 combines with J gene TRBJ1-1; TRBD1 agrees at 8 bases. With 5 bases clipped from V and 1 base from J, the junction kept 1 base outside the gene matches. Looked up from germline, CDR1 is SGHNT and CDR2 is YYREEE (reference sequence). This CDR3 is 13 amino acids long. CDR3 residues: CASRGQGNTEAFF. Here the CDR3 DNA reads TGTGCCAGCAGAGGACAGGGGAACACTGAAGCTTTCTTT.

CDR3 sequence: CASSPEGYSNQPQHF. The CDR3 nucleotides are TGTGCCAGCAGCCCCGAGGGCTATAGCAATCAGCCCCAGCATTTT. This chain uses TRBV7-2 with TRBJ1-5; D is unresolved. Trimming shortened V by 5 bases and J by 0 bases, and 11 bases separated the two germline ends. This CDR3 has 15 residues. CDR1 is SGHTA and CDR2 is FQGNSA in the germline V gene. The full variable domain, its missing parts supplied by reference TRBV7-2 and TRBJ1-5, is GAGVSQSPSNKVTEKGKDVELRCDPISGHTALYWYRQSLGQGLEFLIYFQGNSAPDKSGLPSDRFSAERTGGSVSTLTIQRTQQEDSAVYLCASSPEGYSNQPQHFGDGTRLSIL.

V and J are TRBV10-3 and TRBJ2-1; no clear D gene. Germline CDR1 is ENHRY and CDR2 is SYGVKD. This CDR3 spans 13 amino acids. Trimming cost V 2 bases and J 4 bases, with 6 bases left between them. The DNA of the CDR3 is TGTGCCATCAGTGAGCGCTTATACAATGAGCAGTTCTTC. It specifies CAISERLYNEQFF.

The J gene is TRBJ2-7, the V gene TRBV28, with TRBD2 matching over 12 bases. CDR1 is MDHEN and CDR2 is SYDVKM in the germline V gene. This CDR3 region has 16 residues. V dropped 5 bases and J dropped 3; count of bases not matched to a gene: 8. The CDR3 is CASSPLGLAGFYEQYF. As DNA, the CDR3 is TGTGCCAGCAGTCCCCTGGGACTAGCGGGTTTCTACGAGCAGTACTTC.

The V gene is TRBV13, the J gene TRBJ2-1; 7 bases line up with TRBD1. Germline loops: CDR1 PRHDT, CDR2 FYEKMQ (reference sequence). V was pared by 5 bases and J by 0 bases, with 4 bases of the junction left unmatched. The CDR3 totals 15 residues. The CDR3 DNA sequence: TGTGCCAGCAGCCAGGGGGACAACTCCTACAATGAGCAGTTCTTC. This encodes CASSQGDNSYNEQFF.

The chain links TRBV13 to TRBJ2-5; 7 bases are a match to TRBD1. The V gene end was trimmed by 5 bases and the J gene end by 5 bases; junction bases not matched to a gene: 5. Germline V gene lookup returns CDR1 PRHDT and CDR2 FYEKMQ (reference sequence). CDR3 length: 13 residues. The CDR3 reads CASSKTGLETQYF. CDR3 DNA: TGTGCCAGCAGCAAGACAGGGCTGGAGACCCAGTACTTC.